Here is one T cell receptor (beta chain) with its context. Its antigen remains unknown. From germline, CDR1 is LNHDA and CDR2 SQIVND (reference sequence). This CDR3 spans 12 amino acids. V gave up 4 bases and J gave up 8 bases, with 11 bases separating them. Amplification targeted TCR beta CDR3 regions from RNA transcripts. With the HTBI primer set, the TCR CDR3 went through a first round of RT-PCR. TCRdb reanalysed the multiplex PCR reads using MiXCR and keeps one entry per CDR3 protein. The repertoire holds roughly 700,000 distinct CDR3 sequences, with roughly a third as singletons. PBMCs were derived from 10 ml fresh peripheral blood. This sample is drawn from a study of T cells in Graves' hyperthyroidism and ophthalmopathy. General study points: Within blood appeared most thyroid clonotypes that had expanded above 0.001. In validation, the model predicted ophthalmopathy. These predictions came a median around 5.9 months before onset.

This chain connects TRBV19 to TRBJ1-2; D gene uncertain. Sequencing input: blood. The origin of this receptor is a woman aged 40 to 55 with Graves' hyperthyroidism. CDR3 in amino acids: CASSKTTRGYTF. The CDR3 coding sequence is TGTGCCAGTAGTAAAACGACGCGGGGCTACACCTTC.